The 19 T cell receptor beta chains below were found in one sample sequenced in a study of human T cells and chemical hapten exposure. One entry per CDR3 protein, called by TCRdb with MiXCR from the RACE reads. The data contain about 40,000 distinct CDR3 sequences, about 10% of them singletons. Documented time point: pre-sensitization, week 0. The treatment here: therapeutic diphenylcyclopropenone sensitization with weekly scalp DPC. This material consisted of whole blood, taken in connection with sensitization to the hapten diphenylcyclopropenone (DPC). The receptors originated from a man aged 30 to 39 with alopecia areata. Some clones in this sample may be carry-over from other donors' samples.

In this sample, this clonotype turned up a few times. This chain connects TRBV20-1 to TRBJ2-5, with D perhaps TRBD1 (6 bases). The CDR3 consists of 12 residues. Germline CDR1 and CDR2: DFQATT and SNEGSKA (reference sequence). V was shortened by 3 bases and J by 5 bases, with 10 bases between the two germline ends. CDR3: CSASYRAETQYF. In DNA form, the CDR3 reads TGCAGTGCTAGCTACAGGGCTGAGACCCAGTACTTC.

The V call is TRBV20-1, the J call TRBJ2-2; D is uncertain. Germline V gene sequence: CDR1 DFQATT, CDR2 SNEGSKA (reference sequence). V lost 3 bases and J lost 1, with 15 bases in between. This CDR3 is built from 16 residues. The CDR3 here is CSARAMGLGNTGELFF. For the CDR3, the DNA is TGCAGTGCTAGGGCCATGGGCCTAGGGAACACCGGGGAGCTGTTTTTT.

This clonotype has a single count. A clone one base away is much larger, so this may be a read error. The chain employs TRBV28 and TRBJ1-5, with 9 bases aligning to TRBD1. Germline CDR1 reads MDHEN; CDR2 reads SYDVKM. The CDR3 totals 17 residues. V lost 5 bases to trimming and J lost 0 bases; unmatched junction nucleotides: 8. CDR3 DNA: TGTGCCAGCAGTCCCGCTACAGGGGGCCATAGCAATCAGCCCCAGCATTTT. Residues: CASSPATGGHSNQPQHF.

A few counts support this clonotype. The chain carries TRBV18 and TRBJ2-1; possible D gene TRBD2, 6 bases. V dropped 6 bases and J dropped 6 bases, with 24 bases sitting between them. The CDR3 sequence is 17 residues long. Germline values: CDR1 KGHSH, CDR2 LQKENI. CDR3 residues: CASSLTGLTASINEQFF. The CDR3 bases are TGTGCCAGCTCCTTGACCGGACTAACAGCTTCGATCAATGAGCAGTTCTTC.

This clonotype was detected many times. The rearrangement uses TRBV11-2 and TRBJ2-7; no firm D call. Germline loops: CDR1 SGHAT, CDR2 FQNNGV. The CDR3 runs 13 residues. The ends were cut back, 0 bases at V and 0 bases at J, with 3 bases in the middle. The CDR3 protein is CASSLDPSYEQYF. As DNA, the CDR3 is TGTGCCAGCAGCTTAGACCCCTCCTACGAGCAGTACTTC.

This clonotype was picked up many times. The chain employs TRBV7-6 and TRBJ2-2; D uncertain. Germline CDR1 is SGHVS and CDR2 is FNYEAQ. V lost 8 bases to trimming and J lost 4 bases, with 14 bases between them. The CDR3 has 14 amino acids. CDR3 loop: CASEQYFGTGELFF. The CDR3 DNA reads TGTGCCAGCGAGCAATATTTCGGCACCGGGGAGCTGTTTTTT. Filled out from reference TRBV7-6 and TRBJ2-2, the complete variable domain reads GAGVSQSPRYKVTKRGQDVALRCDPISGHVSLYWYRQALGQGPEFLTYFNYEAQQDKSGLPNDRFSAERPEGSISTLTIQRTEQRDSAMYRCASEQYFGTGELFFGEGSRLTVL.

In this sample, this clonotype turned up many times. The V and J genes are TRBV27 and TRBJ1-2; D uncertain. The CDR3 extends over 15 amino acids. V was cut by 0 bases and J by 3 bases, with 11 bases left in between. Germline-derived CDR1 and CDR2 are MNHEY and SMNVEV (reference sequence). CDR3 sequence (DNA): TGTGCCAGCAGTTTATCAGAAATAGGACACTATGGCTACACCTTC. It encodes CASSLSEIGHYGYTF.

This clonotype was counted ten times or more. The CDR3 is CASSYFTNTEAFF. As DNA, the CDR3 is TGTGCCAGCAGTTACTTCACGAACACTGAAGCTTTCTTT. This chain links TRBV6-2 or TRBV6-3 with TRBJ1-1; no clear D gene. The CDR3 runs to 13 residues. Germline V lookup: CDR1 MNHEY, CDR2 SVGEGT. Trimming shortened V by 1 base and J by 1 base, and 4 bases separated the two germline ends.

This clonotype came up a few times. CDR3 in DNA: TGTGCCAGCAGCTTACTCGGACTAGCCGCAGATACGCAGTATTTT. Encoded protein: CASSLLGLAADTQYF. The chain couples TRBV11-2 to TRBJ2-3, with 8 bases fitting TRBD2. Germline V CDR1 and CDR2: SGHAT, FQNNGV. There are 15 residues in the CDR3. V was clipped by 2 bases and J by 4 bases; unmatched bases: 5.

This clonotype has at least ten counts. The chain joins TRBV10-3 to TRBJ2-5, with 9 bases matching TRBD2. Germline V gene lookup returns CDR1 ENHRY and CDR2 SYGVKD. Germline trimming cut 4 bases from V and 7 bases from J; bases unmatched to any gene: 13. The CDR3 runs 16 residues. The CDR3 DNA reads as TGTGCCATCAGTGGATCCCCACTAGCGGGCGTATGGACCCAGTACTTC. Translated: CAISGSPLAGVWTQYF.

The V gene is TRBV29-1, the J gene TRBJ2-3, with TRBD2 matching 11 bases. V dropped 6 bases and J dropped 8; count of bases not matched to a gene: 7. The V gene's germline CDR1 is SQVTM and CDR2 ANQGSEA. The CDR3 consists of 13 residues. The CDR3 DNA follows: TGCAGCGTCGAGACTAGCGGGATCCGTACGCAGTATTTT. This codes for CSVETSGIRTQYF.

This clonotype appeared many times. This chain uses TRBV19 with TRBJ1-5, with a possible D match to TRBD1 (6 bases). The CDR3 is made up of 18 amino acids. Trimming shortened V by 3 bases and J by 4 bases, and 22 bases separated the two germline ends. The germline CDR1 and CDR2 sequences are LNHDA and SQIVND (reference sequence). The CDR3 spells CASSIRGGAVGDNQPQHF. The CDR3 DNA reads TGTGCCAGTAGTATTCGTGGGGGCGCAGTGGGTGATAATCAGCCCCAGCATTTT.

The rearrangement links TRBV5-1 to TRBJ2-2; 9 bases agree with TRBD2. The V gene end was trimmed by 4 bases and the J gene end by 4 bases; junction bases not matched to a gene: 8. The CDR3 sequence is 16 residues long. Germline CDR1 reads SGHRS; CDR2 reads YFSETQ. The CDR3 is CASSGLAGESTGELFF. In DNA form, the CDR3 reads TGCGCCAGCAGCGGATTAGCGGGAGAGAGCACCGGGGAGCTGTTTTTT.

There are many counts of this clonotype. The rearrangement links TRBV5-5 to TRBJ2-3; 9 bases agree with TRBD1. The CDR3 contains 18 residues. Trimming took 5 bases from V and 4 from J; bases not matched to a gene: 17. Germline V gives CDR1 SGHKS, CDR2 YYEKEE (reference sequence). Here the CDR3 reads CASSRMIRDRVISDTQYF. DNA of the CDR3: TGTGCCAGCAGTAGGATGATCCGGGACAGGGTGATATCAGATACGCAGTATTTT.

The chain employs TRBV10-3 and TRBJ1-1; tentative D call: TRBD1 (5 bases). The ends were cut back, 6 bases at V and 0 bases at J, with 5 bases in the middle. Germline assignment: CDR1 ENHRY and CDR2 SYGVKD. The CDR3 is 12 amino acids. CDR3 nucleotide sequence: TGTGCCATCAGGACAGTGAACACTGAAGCTTTCTTT. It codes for CAIRTVNTEAFF.

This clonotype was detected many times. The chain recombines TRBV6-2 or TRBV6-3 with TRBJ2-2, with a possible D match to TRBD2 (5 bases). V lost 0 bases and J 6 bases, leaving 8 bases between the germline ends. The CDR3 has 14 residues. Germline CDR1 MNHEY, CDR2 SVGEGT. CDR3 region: CASSYSVGAGELFF. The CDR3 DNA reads TGTGCCAGCAGTTACTCGGTCGGGGCCGGGGAGCTGTTTTTT.

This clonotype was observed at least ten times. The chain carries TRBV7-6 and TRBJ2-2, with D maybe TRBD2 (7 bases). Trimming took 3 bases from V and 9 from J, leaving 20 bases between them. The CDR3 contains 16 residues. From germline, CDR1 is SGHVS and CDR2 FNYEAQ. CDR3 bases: TGTGCCAGCAGCTTTATGGCGGGGGCATCACCCCGGGAGCTGTTTTTT. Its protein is CASSFMAGASPRELFF.

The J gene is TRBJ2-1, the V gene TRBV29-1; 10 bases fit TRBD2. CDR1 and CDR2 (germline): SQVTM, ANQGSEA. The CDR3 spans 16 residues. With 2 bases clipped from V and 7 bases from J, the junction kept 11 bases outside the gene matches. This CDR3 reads CSVERGLAGVVNEQFF. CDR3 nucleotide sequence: TGCAGCGTTGAACGAGGTCTAGCGGGAGTGGTTAATGAGCAGTTCTTC.

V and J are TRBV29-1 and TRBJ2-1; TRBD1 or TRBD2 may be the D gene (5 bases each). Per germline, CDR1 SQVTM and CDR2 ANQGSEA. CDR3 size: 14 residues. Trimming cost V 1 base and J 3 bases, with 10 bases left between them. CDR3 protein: CSVEVRGDYNEQFF. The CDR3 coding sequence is TGCAGCGTTGAAGTAAGGGGAGACTACAATGAGCAGTTCTTC.